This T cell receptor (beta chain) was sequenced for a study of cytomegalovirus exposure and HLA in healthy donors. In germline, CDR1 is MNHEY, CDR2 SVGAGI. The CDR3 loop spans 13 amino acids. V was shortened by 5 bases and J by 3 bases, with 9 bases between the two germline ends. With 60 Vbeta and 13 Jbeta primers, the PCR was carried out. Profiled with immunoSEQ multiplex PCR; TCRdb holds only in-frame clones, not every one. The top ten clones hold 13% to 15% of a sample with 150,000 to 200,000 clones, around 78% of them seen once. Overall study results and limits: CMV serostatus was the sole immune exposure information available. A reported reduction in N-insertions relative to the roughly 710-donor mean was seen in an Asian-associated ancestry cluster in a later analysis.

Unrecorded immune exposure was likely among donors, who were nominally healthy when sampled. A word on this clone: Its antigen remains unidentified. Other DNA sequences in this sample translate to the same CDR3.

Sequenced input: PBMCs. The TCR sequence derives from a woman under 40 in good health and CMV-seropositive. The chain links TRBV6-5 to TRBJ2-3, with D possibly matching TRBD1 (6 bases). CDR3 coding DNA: TGTGCCAGCAGTAGGACAGTAACAGATACGCAGTATTTT. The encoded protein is CASSRTVTDTQYF.